This T cell receptor (beta chain) was sequenced during a study of blood T cell repertoires in COVID-19 (dated by TCRdb to between 2020 and 2021). For the wider study: The collaborator samples originated in the United States, Italy and Spain and spanned the acute and convalescent phases of COVID-19. The prospective study material was composed of cDNA or gDNA derived from T cells, B-cell-depleted T cells, or PBMCs. Deeply sampled blood TCRbeta repertoires from subjects exposed to, actively infected with, or recovered from COVID-19 were included in the dataset. The repertoires were released in a freely available public database meant as a resource for research on the immune response to SARS-CoV-2. Samples came from the ongoing ImmuneRACE study (first 160 participants) plus 1,254 subjects from 6 global collaborators. Nearly every sample came with metadata listing a de-identified subject ID, COVID-19 status, age in years and sex. Where available, HLA class I and class II types were taken from metadata supplied by the sample provider and were not determined by assay-based typing. The paper as a whole reports these results and caveats: The quantity of clinical and demographic metadata differed by source and by participant and was supplied without curation.

Regarding this clone: The clone's antigen remains unknown. There are no base qualities to consult, and no much larger clone falls within one base.

TCRbeta CDR3 regions were amplified from genomic DNA using the immunoSEQ Assay, a bias-controlled multiplex PCR. The study's processing was this. The number of nucleated cells in each sample was estimated by amplification of reference gene primers within the assay. To quantify the absolute abundance of each unique TCRbeta CDR3 rearrangement, sequence reads were collapsed and filtered. For each sample, productive Simpson clonality was calculated by taking the square root of Simpson's diversity index across productive rearrangements. Drawn from immuneACCESS, this table holds only the in-frame rearrangements with V and J called that TCRdb kept. Clones are partly lost; checked studies trace under half to an unresolved V gene and leave the rest unexplained. V, J and clone size were drawn from that table, and D and trimming were deduced from the DNA. The sample data list 81,000 or so clones, and over 80% of these were observed just once. The ten largest account for nearly 6.5% of the sample.

Each collaborating institution followed its own protocols to collect whole blood in K2EDTA tubes. Collaborator samples were shipped for TCRbeta analysis as frozen whole blood, isolated PBMCs, or DNA extracted from either sample type. V is reduced by 0 bases and J by 3 bases, leaving a spacing of 11 bases between them. From a lookup of the germline V gene, CDR1 and CDR2 are SGHDT and YYEEEE. Including cysteine and phenylalanine, the CDR3 has 15 amino acids. Only the CDR3 DNA is retained, 45 bases long and in frame from the first base. The sample consisted of peripheral blood. In this chain, TRBV5-6 is recombined with TRBJ2-3; TRBD2 is a possible D gene, resting on 5 matching bases. This clonotype was sampled from an older woman with active COVID-19. The nucleotide sequence is TGTGCCAGCAGCTTGGCGGGCGGGTCTACAGATACGCAGTATTTT. It translates to CASSLAGGSTDTQYF.